Below are 27 T cell receptor beta chains sequenced from a single sample in a study of shared clonotypes between healthy human individuals. Assay used: immunoSEQ multiplex PCR; TCRdb lists only in-frame clones, some missing. The sample shows 1.6 million or so clones, roughly 95% of them seen only once. The sample taken for sequencing was naive CD4+ T cells sorted from blood. Subset described: CD45RA+ positively selected. These TCRs come from a man aged 25-40 years in good health.

This clone was recorded only once. The V and J genes are TRBV21-1 and TRBJ2-5; TRBD1, the table's D call, was not compared with the DNA. TRBV21-1 constitutes a pseudogene. The CDR3 contains 15 residues. CDR3 in amino acids: CASSKDRRAQETQYF. The CDR3 bases are TGTGCCAGCAGCAAAGACAGGAGAGCGCAAGAGACCCAGTACTTC.

For this clone: At the DNA level, this CDR3 is encoded by other sequences in the same sample as well. J is TRBJ2-7 and V is TRBV7-2; D gene uncertain. Germline CDR1 reads SGHTA; CDR2 reads FQGNSA. V lost 0 bases, J lost 1 base, and 7 bases lay in between. The CDR3 runs to 14 residues. The CDR3 sequence is CASSLAGSSYEQYF. The CDR3 DNA is TGTGCCAGCAGCTTAGCCGGGTCATCCTACGAGCAGTACTTC.

The count of this clone is one. This chain connects TRBV12-1 to TRBJ1-1. TRBV12-1 has pseudogene status. CDR3 size: 15 residues. CDR3 nucleotides: TGTGCCAGCAGCCCCCGGTCACCACTGGGCACTGAAGCTTTCTTT. Translated: CASSPRSPLGTEAFF.

The rearrangement links TRBV5-1 to TRBJ1-2; a possible D gene is TRBD1 (5 bases). The CDR3 runs 16 residues. The germline V gene has CDR1 SGHRS and CDR2 YFSETQ. Trimming removed 0 bases from V and 2 bases from J, with 14 bases in between. The CDR3 protein is CASSLGPRGSNYGYTF. The CDR3 DNA sequence: TGCGCCAGCAGCTTGGGCCCCCGGGGGTCGAACTATGGCTACACCTTC.

The V gene is TRBV9, the J gene TRBJ1-3, with no clear D. The germline gives CDR1 SGDLS, CDR2 YYNGEE. CDR3 length: 14 amino acids. V was clipped by 0 bases and J by 2 bases, with 6 bases between them. CDR3 nucleotides: TGTGCCAGCAGCGTAGAGCCGGCTGGAAACACCATATATTTT. This encodes CASSVEPAGNTIYF.

V usage is TRBV19 and J usage is TRBJ2-5; D is unresolved. Trimming cost V 5 bases and J 5 bases, with 12 bases left between them. This CDR3 is built from 13 residues. Per germline, CDR1 LNHDA and CDR2 SQIVND (reference sequence). CDR3 sequence: CASSLDKGETQYF. In nucleotides, the CDR3 is TGTGCCAGTAGTCTCGACAAAGGGGAGACCCAGTACTTC.

The chain is built from TRBV6-5 and TRBJ2-3; D is undetermined. Germline CDR1 MNHEY, CDR2 SVGAGI. CDR3 length: 16 residues. V lost 0 bases and J 0 bases, leaving 10 bases between the germline ends. CDR3 sequence: CASSYSNAGSTDTQYF. In DNA form, the CDR3 reads TGTGCCAGCAGTTACTCGAATGCCGGAAGCACAGATACGCAGTATTTT.

The genes are TRBV4-3 and TRBJ2-1; 11 nucleotides line up with TRBD2. The CDR3 spans 16 residues. Germline CDR1 is LGHNA and CDR2 is YSLEER. V trimming: 5 bases; J trimming: 9 bases; junction bases outside the gene matches: 12. The CDR3 region is CASSSVGLADLGEQFF. The DNA of the CDR3 is TGCGCCAGCAGCTCGGTGGGACTAGCGGACTTGGGTGAGCAGTTCTTC.

The rearrangement links TRBV4-2 to TRBJ2-7, with D possibly being TRBD2 (5 bases). The V end was cut by 1 base, the J end by 0 bases, with 16 bases between. CDR3 length: 17 amino acids. Germline V gene sequence: CDR1 LGHNA, CDR2 YNFKEQ. CDR3: CASSQVLPGINSYEQYF. The CDR3 DNA is TGTGCCAGCAGCCAAGTCCTCCCGGGGATAAACTCCTACGAGCAGTACTTC.

The rearrangement uses TRBV7-2 and TRBJ2-1; 12 nucleotides align to TRBD2. The V segment lost 4 bases and the J segment 9 bases; nucleotides outside the gene matches: 13. CDR3 size: 17 residues. CDR1 is SGHTA, CDR2 FQGNSA, per germline. The CDR3, as DNA: TGTGCCAGCAGCTCAAACCGTAGACTAGCGGGGGACGGTGAGCAGTTCTTC. Translation gives CASSSNRRLAGDGEQFF. The whole variable domain, filled in from reference TRBV7-2 and TRBJ2-1, reads GAGVSQSPSNKVTEKGKDVELRCDPISGHTALYWYRQSLGQGLEFLIYFQGNSAPDKSGLPSDRFSAERTGGSVSTLTIQRTQQEDSAVYLCASSSNRRLAGDGEQFFGPGTRLTVL.

This chain joins TRBV5-5 and TRBJ2-5; 14 bases are a match to TRBD2. CDR1 is SGHKS, CDR2 YYEKEE, per germline (reference sequence). The CDR3 has 19 amino acids. V shed 3 bases, J shed 6 bases, and the junction held 16 bases outside the gene matches. CDR3: CASSSGTGLAGVWWQTQYF. CDR3 coding DNA: TGTGCCAGCAGCTCGGGGACGGGACTAGCGGGAGTTTGGTGGCAGACCCAGTACTTC.

The rearrangement uses TRBV5-4 and TRBJ2-1; TRBD1 matches 8 bases. V lost 2 bases, J lost 8 bases, and 3 bases stayed unmatched. There are 13 residues in the CDR3. Germline loops: CDR1 SGHNT, CDR2 YYREEE (reference sequence). CDR3 in amino acids: CASSFSGGYEQFF. In DNA, the CDR3 is TGTGCCAGCAGCTTTTCAGGGGGCTATGAGCAGTTCTTC.

V gene TRBV5-4 combines with J gene TRBJ2-7, with TRBD1 matching over 7 bases. The length of the CDR3 is 14 residues. Trimming removed 4 bases from V and 6 bases from J; junction bases left unmatched: 10. Germline V gives CDR1 SGHNT, CDR2 YYREEE (reference sequence). The CDR3, as DNA: TGTGCCAGCAGCCTCCGGGACAGCCTCGGCGAGCAGTACTTC. It translates to CASSLRDSLGEQYF.

This clone came up once. Distinct nucleotide sequences in the sample also encode this CDR3. The V and J genes are TRBV5-4 and TRBJ1-1, with unresolved D. Trimming cost V 3 bases and J 1 base, with 10 bases left between them. Germline values: CDR1 SGHNT, CDR2 YYREEE (reference sequence). The CDR3 consists of 14 residues. CDR3 sequence (DNA): TGTGCCAGCAGCTCTCCACTGGGGAACACTGAAGCTTTCTTT. This sequence encodes CASSSPLGNTEAFF.

The CDR3 DNA is TGTGCCAGCAGCTTGGATGGGAATAGCAATCAGCCCCAGCATTTT. Its translation: CASSLDGNSNQPQHF. This chain connects TRBV5-4 to TRBJ1-5; no clear D. The CDR3 covers 15 residues. Trimming stripped 0 bases from V and 0 bases from J, with 7 bases between. Germline loops: CDR1 SGHNT, CDR2 YYREEE (reference sequence).

The chain carries TRBV28 and TRBJ2-7; either TRBD1 or TRBD2 may supply D (7 bases each). The V gene lost 8 bases and the J gene lost 0 bases, with 26 bases spanning the gap. The CDR3 consists of 18 residues. Per the germline V gene, CDR1 is MDHEN and CDR2 is SYDVKM. The CDR3 loop is CASEGPGGRGRDSYEQYF. In DNA form, the CDR3 reads TGTGCCAGCGAAGGCCCAGGGGGGAGGGGCCGTGACTCCTACGAGCAGTACTTC. Together with reference TRBV28 and TRBJ2-7, the CDR3 gives the full variable domain: DVKVTQSSRYLVKRTGEKVFLECVQDMDHENMFWYRQDPGLGLRLIYFSYDVKMKEKGDIPEGYSVSREKKERFSLILESASTNQTSMYLCASEGPGGRGRDSYEQYFGPGTRLTVT.

This chain links TRBV2 with TRBJ2-3, with D perhaps assigned TRBD1 or TRBD2 (5 bases each). The V gene's germline CDR1 is SNHLY and CDR2 FYNNEI. The CDR3 is made up of 15 amino acids. Between the trimmed V and J ends, which lost 7 bases and 6 bases, there was a span of 20 bases. CDR3 nucleotide sequence: TGTGCCAGCACGGGGCTAGCTCGTCCCTTCGATACGCAGTATTTT. Translation gives CASTGLARPFDTQYF.

This chain links TRBV18 with TRBJ2-1; D might be TRBD2 (6 bases). There are 15 residues in the CDR3. CDR1 KGHSH and CDR2 LQKENI come from the germline V gene. V shed 2 bases and J shed 3 bases, with 11 bases lying between them. The CDR3 is CASSPWDSGYNEQFF. The CDR3, as DNA: TGTGCCAGCTCACCATGGGATAGCGGCTACAATGAGCAGTTCTTC.

This chain uses TRBV19 with TRBJ2-2, with a tentative D call TRBD2 (6 bases). Per the germline V gene, CDR1 is LNHDA and CDR2 is SQIVND (reference sequence). The CDR3 consists of 16 residues. Trimming removed 7 bases from V and 0 bases from J, with 15 bases in between. The CDR3 DNA sequence: TGTGCCAGTATCTTTGGAGGGAGAGCGAACACCGGGGAGCTGTTTTTT. Its translation: CASIFGGRANTGELFF.

This clone was counted a single time. The chain combines TRBV6-1 with TRBJ1-1, with TRBD1 matching 8 bases. The germline V gene encodes CDR1 MNHNS and CDR2 SASEGT. The CDR3 length is 15 residues. V shed 4 bases and J 1 base; nucleotides not matched to a gene: 5. The CDR3 nucleotides are TGTGCCAGCAGTGGGGGGACAGGTGGGAACACTGAAGCTTTCTTT. Protein sequence: CASSGGTGGNTEAFF.

This chain joins TRBV2 and TRBJ2-1, with D possibly called TRBD1 or TRBD2 (6 bases each). V was clipped by 4 bases and J by 12 bases, with 16 bases between them. Per germline, CDR1 SNHLY and CDR2 FYNNEI. The CDR3 is 13 amino acids. In nucleotides, the CDR3 is TGTGCCAGCAGTGCTACCGGGGGCGGCGGGCAGTTCTTC. Protein product: CASSATGGGGQFF. Complete variable domain (other parts from reference TRBV2 and TRBJ2-1): EPEVTQTPSHQVTQMGQEVILRCVPISNHLYFYWYRQILGQKVEFLVSFYNNEISEKSEIFDDQFSVERPDGSNFTLKIRSTKLEDSAMYFCASSATGGGGQFFGPGTRLTVL.

This chain connects TRBV4-3 to TRBJ2-1; tentatively, D is TRBD2 (5 bases). The CDR3 covers 16 residues. The germline V and J ends were trimmed by 0 bases and 7 bases, with 16 bases remaining between them. Germline loops: CDR1 LGHNA, CDR2 YSLEER. The chain's CDR3 is CASSQDARVIRNEQFF. DNA for the CDR3: TGCGCCAGCAGCCAAGATGCGCGGGTTATTAGAAATGAGCAGTTCTTC.

J is TRBJ1-5 and V is TRBV4-2, with a weak D call TRBD1 (6 bases). Trimming cost V 2 bases and J 14 bases, with 16 bases left between them. CDR1 and CDR2 from the germline V gene are LGHNA and YNFKEQ. The CDR3 contains 13 residues. DNA of the CDR3: TGTGCCAGCAGCCAAACTGGGGGCGGGGTTGAGCATTTT. Protein: CASSQTGGGVEHF.

V is TRBV10-2 and J is TRBJ2-2, with D unclear. CDR1 is WSHSY, CDR2 SAAADI, per germline. Trimming pared 11 bases from V and 2 bases from J, leaving 15 bases between. The CDR3 spans 14 residues. Here the CDR3 DNA reads TGCGCCTGCCCCCGAGACGGAAACACCGGGGAGCTGTTTTTT. Protein: CACPRDGNTGELFF.

V usage is TRBV7-2 and J usage is TRBJ2-5; D is tentatively TRBD1 or TRBD2 (5 bases each). V lost 6 bases and J 2 bases, leaving 13 bases between the germline ends. Germline CDR1 reads SGHTA; CDR2 reads FQGNSA. CDR3 length: 14 amino acids. CDR3 sequence: CASSRDRLQETQYF. The CDR3 region has the DNA TGTGCCAGCAGTCGCGACAGACTACAAGAGACCCAGTACTTC. Looking up the rest from reference TRBV7-2 and TRBJ2-5 gives the full variable domain: GAGVSQSPSNKVTEKGKDVELRCDPISGHTALYWYRQSLGQGLEFLIYFQGNSAPDKSGLPSDRFSAERTGGSVSTLTIQRTQQEDSAVYLCASSRDRLQETQYFGPGTRLLVL.

The J gene is TRBJ2-7, the V gene TRBV30; D is undetermined. Germline assignment: CDR1 GTSNPN and CDR2 SVGIG (reference sequence). The CDR3 is made up of 13 amino acids. V was trimmed by 0 bases and J by 1 base, leaving 7 bases between them. In DNA, the CDR3 is TGTGCCTGGAGTGTAACGTCGTCCTACGAGCAGTACTTC. Protein sequence: CAWSVTSSYEQYF.

This chain joins TRBV5-1 and TRBJ2-3; D may be TRBD2 (6 bases). The CDR3 loop spans 15 amino acids. The V gene lost 1 base and the J gene lost 3 bases, with 12 bases spanning the gap. CDR1 SGHRS and CDR2 YFSETQ come from the germline V gene. CDR3 nucleotide sequence: TGCGCCAGCAGCTTGTTCCTAGCGCAGACAGATACGCAGTATTTT. Encoded protein: CASSLFLAQTDTQYF.